These T cell receptor beta chains were read from a single sample in a study of graft-versus-host responses after intestinal transplantation. The table came from immunoSEQ multiplex PCR; TCRdb's copy has only in-frame clones and leaves some out. The sample shows under 150,000 clones, 85% to 95% of them seen only once. Their specific antigens are unknown. This specimen consisted of unstimulated CD8+ T cells sorted from spleen or lymph node cells, obtained before intestinal transplant. The source of these receptors is a human donor who received an intestinal transplant. Both conserved end residues are part of each CDR3. Fields, in order: clone size, D gene, V gene, J gene, CDR3 DNA, CDR3 protein. D genes are given only for firm matches. Expanded clones get a size class; other rows say once, few or many, or leave the size out.

clone size: once; D gene: TRBD2; V gene: TRBV4-1; J gene: TRBJ2-3; CDR3 DNA: TGCGCCAGCAGCCCAAGGACCCCGGGGGGGGCAGATACGCAGTATTTT; CDR3 protein: CASSPRTPGGADTQYF
clone size: NA; D gene: NA; V gene: TRBV7-2; J gene: TRBJ1-1; CDR3 DNA: TGTGCCAGCAGCGCGACAAACACTGAAGCTTTCTTT; CDR3 protein: CASSATNTEAFF
clone size: NA; D gene: TRBD2; V gene: TRBV19; J gene: TRBJ2-3; CDR3 DNA: TGTGCCAGTAGTATAGTTAGCGGGAGCTTCGATACGCAGTATTTT; CDR3 protein: CASSIVSGSFDTQYF
clone size: NA; D gene: TRBD2; V gene: TRBV28; J gene: TRBJ2-3; CDR3 DNA: TGTGCCAGCAGTCTGACTAGCGGGAGCCCCACAGATACGCAGTATTTT; CDR3 protein: CASSLTSGSPTDTQYF
clone size: NA; D gene: NA; V gene: TRBV10-3; J gene: TRBJ1-1; CDR3 DNA: TGTGCCATCAGTGCCTCGTTGGGCAGAGCTATGAACACTGAAGCTTTCTTT; CDR3 protein: CAISASLGRAMNTEAFF
clone size: NA; D gene: NA; V gene: TRBV5-1; J gene: TRBJ2-7; CDR3 DNA: TGCGCCAGCAGCTTGCGCGGGGCGGACGAGCAGTACTTC; CDR3 protein: CASSLRGADEQYF
clone size: NA; D gene: NA; V gene: TRBV4-3; J gene: TRBJ1-3; CDR3 DNA: TGCGCCAGCAGCTTCACTGGGAGCTCTGGAAACACCATATATTTT; CDR3 protein: CASSFTGSSGNTIYF
clone size: NA; D gene: TRBD1; V gene: TRBV27; J gene: TRBJ2-1; CDR3 DNA: TGTGCCAGCAGCCGCCGCCTTAACAGGGGGGTCCAGCCCAATGAGCGGTTCTTC; CDR3 protein: CASSRRLNRGVQPNERFF
clone size: NA; D gene: TRBD2; V gene: TRBV7-8; J gene: TRBJ2-5; CDR3 DNA: TGTGCCAGCGGGGGGGGTTTAGCGGGAGTGAAAGAGACCCAGTACTTC; CDR3 protein: CASGGGLAGVKETQYF
clone size: few; D gene: TRBD2; V gene: TRBV13; J gene: TRBJ2-7; CDR3 DNA: TGTGCCAGCAGCCCCGGGACTAATCCCTCCGAGCAGTACTTC; CDR3 protein: CASSPGTNPSEQYF
clone size: NA; D gene: TRBD2; V gene: TRBV4-1; J gene: TRBJ2-3; CDR3 DNA: TGCGCCAGCAGCCAAGGGGGGGCGGGAGGGCCTACAGATACGCAGTATTTT; CDR3 protein: CASSQGGAGGPTDTQYF
clone size: NA; D gene: TRBD2; V gene: TRBV13; J gene: TRBJ2-3; CDR3 DNA: TGTGCCAGCAGCCCCCTTGCGGGAGGCATAAATACGCAGTATTTT; CDR3 protein: CASSPLAGGINTQYF
clone size: NA; D gene: NA; V gene: TRBV28; J gene: TRBJ1-1; CDR3 DNA: TGTGCCAGCAGTTTACAGAGGGACGGTGAAGCTTTCTTT; CDR3 protein: CASSLQRDGEAFF
clone size: NA; D gene: NA; V gene: TRBV4-1; J gene: TRBJ2-7; CDR3 DNA: TGCGCCAGCAGCCAAGTTGGGGGTCCGGGGTACGAGCAGTACTTC; CDR3 protein: CASSQVGGPGYEQYF
clone size: NA; D gene: NA; V gene: TRBV4-3; J gene: TRBJ1-3; CDR3 DNA: TGCGCCAGCAGCCAAGATGGCATTGGAAACACCATATATTTT; CDR3 protein: CASSQDGIGNTIYF
clone size: NA; D gene: NA; V gene: TRBV5-6; J gene: TRBJ2-1; CDR3 DNA: TGTGCCAGCAGCGACGCTCTAGGGTTTCCCTACAATGAGCAGTTCTTC; CDR3 protein: CASSDALGFPYNEQFF
clone size: NA; D gene: TRBD1; V gene: TRBV11-1; J gene: TRBJ2-1; CDR3 DNA: TGTGCCAGCAGCTTATTGTCGACAGGGAATGAGCAGTTCTTC; CDR3 protein: CASSLLSTGNEQFF
clone size: NA; D gene: NA; V gene: TRBV9; J gene: TRBJ2-7; CDR3 DNA: TGTGCCAGCAGCGTTTCCGGGTCGGGCTACGAGCAGTACTTC; CDR3 protein: CASSVSGSGYEQYF
clone size: NA; D gene: TRBD2; V gene: TRBV19; J gene: TRBJ2-7; CDR3 DNA: TGTGCCAGTAGTATGGGGAGCGGGAGTACCTACGAGCAGTACTTC; CDR3 protein: CASSMGSGSTYEQYF
clone size: NA; D gene: TRBD1; V gene: TRBV5-1; J gene: TRBJ2-7; CDR3 DNA: TGCGCCAGCAGCGCCGGGACAGTCTACGAGCAGTACTTC; CDR3 protein: CASSAGTVYEQYF
clone size: NA; D gene: NA; V gene: TRBV30; J gene: TRBJ2-3; CDR3 DNA: TGTGCCTGGAGTCGCGCGGGGACAGATACGCAGTATTTT; CDR3 protein: CAWSRAGTDTQYF
clone size: NA; D gene: TRBD1; V gene: TRBV5-5; J gene: TRBJ1-5; CDR3 DNA: TGTGCCAGCAGCTTAAGGACAGGGGAAACTCAGCCCCAGCATTTT; CDR3 protein: CASSLRTGETQPQHF
clone size: NA; D gene: TRBD2; V gene: TRBV4-1; J gene: TRBJ2-7; CDR3 DNA: TGCGCCAGCAGCCAGGGGGGTGCGGGAGGTGCCGACGAGCAGTACTTC; CDR3 protein: CASSQGGAGGADEQYF
clone size: NA; D gene: NA; V gene: TRBV29-1; J gene: TRBJ1-1; CDR3 DNA: TGCAGCGTTGATAGGGGCGTGAACACTGAAGCTTTCTTT; CDR3 protein: CSVDRGVNTEAFF
clone size: NA; D gene: NA; V gene: TRBV4-1; J gene: TRBJ1-1; CDR3 DNA: TGCGCCAGCAGCCAAGCAAAGTTGGAGACTGAAGCTTTCTTT; CDR3 protein: CASSQAKLETEAFF
clone size: NA; D gene: NA; V gene: TRBV5-6; J gene: TRBJ2-1; CDR3 DNA: TGTGCCAGCATTCCCGACGGCCGCCTCTCCTACAATGAGCAGTTCTTC; CDR3 protein: CASIPDGRLSYNEQFF
clone size: NA; D gene: TRBD2; V gene: TRBV7-9; J gene: TRBJ2-7; CDR3 DNA: TGTGCCAGCAGCTCAGAGCGACTAGCGGGATCCTACGAGCAGTACTTC; CDR3 protein: CASSSERLAGSYEQYF
clone size: NA; D gene: NA; V gene: TRBV18; J gene: TRBJ2-5; CDR3 DNA: TGTGCCAGCTCCGAGGGGCGGCAAACGCAAGAGACCCAGTACTTC; CDR3 protein: CASSEGRQTQETQYF
clone size: NA; D gene: NA; V gene: TRBV6-5; J gene: TRBJ2-1; CDR3 DNA: TGTGCCAGCAGTTACTTTGGTCCCAATAATGAGCAGTTCTTC; CDR3 protein: CASSYFGPNNEQFF
clone size: once; D gene: NA; V gene: TRBV6-5; J gene: TRBJ2-7; CDR3 DNA: TGTGCCAGCAGTTACAAAGGTGGAAGCGAGCAGTACTTC; CDR3 protein: CASSYKGGSEQYF
clone size: once; D gene: NA; V gene: TRBV7-9; J gene: TRBJ1-1; CDR3 DNA: TGTGCCAGCAGCTGGGAGAACACTGAAGCTTTCTTT; CDR3 protein: CASSWENTEAFF
clone size: NA; D gene: TRBD1; V gene: TRBV11-2; J gene: TRBJ2-7; CDR3 DNA: TGTGCCAGCAGCCGAGGGACAGCCCAGCGCGAGCAGTACTTC; CDR3 protein: CASSRGTAQREQYF
clone size: NA; D gene: TRBD1; V gene: TRBV30; J gene: TRBJ2-7; CDR3 DNA: TGTGCCTGGAGTGCCCGACAGGGGGACTACGAGCAGTACTTC; CDR3 protein: CAWSARQGDYEQYF
clone size: NA; D gene: NA; V gene: TRBV28; J gene: TRBJ1-2; CDR3 DNA: TGTGCCAGCAATCCCCGTGAGGGTGACTATGGCTACACCTTC; CDR3 protein: CASNPREGDYGYTF
clone size: NA; D gene: NA; V gene: TRBV4-1; J gene: TRBJ1-2; CDR3 DNA: TGCGCCAGCAGCCAAGGGCAGCCTTTTTTTTTCTATGGCTACACCTTC; CDR3 protein: CASSQGQPFFFYGYTF
clone size: NA; D gene: TRBD2; V gene: TRBV6-1; J gene: TRBJ2-3; CDR3 DNA: TGTGCCAGCAAGGCGGGAGTGGGCACAGATACGCAGTATTTT; CDR3 protein: CASKAGVGTDTQYF
clone size: NA; D gene: NA; V gene: TRBV27; J gene: TRBJ2-1; CDR3 DNA: TGTGCCAGCAGTTTAACGGCCCGTGGGCTTAGCTCCTACAATGAGCAGTTCTTC; CDR3 protein: CASSLTARGLSSYNEQFF
clone size: NA; D gene: NA; V gene: TRBV15; J gene: TRBJ2-1; CDR3 DNA: TGTGCCACCAGCTCAATTACAGCCTACAATGAGCAGTTCTTC; CDR3 protein: CATSSITAYNEQFF
clone size: NA; D gene: TRBD1; V gene: TRBV27; J gene: TRBJ2-7; CDR3 DNA: TGTGCCAGCAGTCTTCGCCGGGACAGGAACTACGAGCAGTACTTC; CDR3 protein: CASSLRRDRNYEQYF
clone size: NA; D gene: NA; V gene: TRBV27; J gene: TRBJ2-1; CDR3 DNA: TGTGCCAGCAGTTACAGCTCCTACAATGAGCAGTTCTTC; CDR3 protein: CASSYSSYNEQFF
clone size: NA; D gene: NA; V gene: TRBV4-3; J gene: TRBJ2-7; CDR3 DNA: TGCGCCAGCAGCCAAGTTCAGGGATTCTACGAGCAGTACTTC; CDR3 protein: CASSQVQGFYEQYF